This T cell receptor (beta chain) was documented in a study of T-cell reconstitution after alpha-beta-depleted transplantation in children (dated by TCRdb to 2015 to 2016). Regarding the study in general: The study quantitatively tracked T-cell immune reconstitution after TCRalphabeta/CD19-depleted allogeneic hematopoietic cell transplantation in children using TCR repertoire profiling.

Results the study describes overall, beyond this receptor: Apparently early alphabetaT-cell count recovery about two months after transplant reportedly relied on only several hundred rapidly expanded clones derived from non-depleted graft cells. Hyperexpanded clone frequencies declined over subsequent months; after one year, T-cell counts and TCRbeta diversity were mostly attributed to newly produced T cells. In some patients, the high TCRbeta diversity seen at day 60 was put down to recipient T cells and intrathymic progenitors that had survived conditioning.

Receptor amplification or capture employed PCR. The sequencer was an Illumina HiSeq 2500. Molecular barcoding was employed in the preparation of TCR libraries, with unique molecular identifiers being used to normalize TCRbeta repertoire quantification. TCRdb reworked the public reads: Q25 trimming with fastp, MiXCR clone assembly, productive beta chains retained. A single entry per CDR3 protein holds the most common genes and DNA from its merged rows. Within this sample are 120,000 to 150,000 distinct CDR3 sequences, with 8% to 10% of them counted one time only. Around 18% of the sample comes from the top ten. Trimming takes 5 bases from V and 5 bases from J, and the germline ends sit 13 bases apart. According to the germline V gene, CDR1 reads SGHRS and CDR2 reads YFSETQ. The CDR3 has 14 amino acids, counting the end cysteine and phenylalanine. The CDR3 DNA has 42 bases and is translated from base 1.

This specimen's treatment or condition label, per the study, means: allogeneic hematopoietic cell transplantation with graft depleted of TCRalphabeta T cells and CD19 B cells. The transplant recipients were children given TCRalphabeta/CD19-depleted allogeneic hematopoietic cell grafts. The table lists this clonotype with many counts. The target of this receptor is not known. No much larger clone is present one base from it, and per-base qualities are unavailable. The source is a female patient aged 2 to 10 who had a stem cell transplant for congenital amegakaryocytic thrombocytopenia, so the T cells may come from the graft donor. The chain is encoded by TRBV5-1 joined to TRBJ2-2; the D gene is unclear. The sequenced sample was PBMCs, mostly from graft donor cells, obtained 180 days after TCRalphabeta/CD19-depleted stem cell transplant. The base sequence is TGCGCCAGCAGAGGCGGTGGGCAGACCGGGGAGCTGTTTTTT. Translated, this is CASRGGGQTGELFF.